This T cell receptor (beta chain) comes out of a study of shared T cell receptors in the human thymus. Per the germline V gene, CDR1 is SNHLY and CDR2 is FYNNEI. The CDR3 loop spans 14 amino acids. Trimming shortened V by 6 bases and J by 4 bases, and 16 bases separated the two germline ends. Sequencing was performed with immunoSEQ multiplex PCR; in TCRdb, only in-frame clones are kept and a portion is missing. The sample shows 600,000 or so clones, about 87% of them seen only once. This same sample was also taken into another study, of human thymus T cells. That investigation notes: In corrective heart surgery, resections were taken, and these provided the thymus tissue. V and J gene usage appeared biased in thymic and blood repertoires. Unrelated individuals reportedly shared highly overlapping thymic TCR repertoires.

What was sequenced was thymocytes. The chain links TRBV2 to TRBJ2-7; TRBD1 might be the D (5 bases). This TCR came from a boy younger than two with a congenital heart defect. In nucleotides, the CDR3 is TGTGCCAGCAGGAAGACAGTGCCCGGTTACGAGCAGTACTTC. It translates to CASRKTVPGYEQYF.